This T cell receptor beta chain came from a study of vaccination and CD4 T cells after COVID-19. About the study: Drawing of post-COVID samples took place a median roughly 100 days after diagnosis (range 35 to 161).

Study-wide findings and caveats: Spike mono-reactivity was found in 304 of 307 vaccine-specific clones from convalescent patients.

Indicated treatment: roughly 11-day PBMC culture with coronavirus spike peptide pools or control peptides (ViraFEST assay). Antigen-specific T cell expansion with peptide pools preceded TCR sequencing in the ViraFEST approach. It was after roughly 10 days of culture that CD4+ T cells were isolated by negative selection. This clonotype was seen a few times. Its matching antigen is unknown. An Oncomine TCR Beta short-read assay was used to sequence the DNA from cultured CD4+ T cells. TCRdb processed the PCR reads anew with MiXCR; each CDR3 protein has one entry. Among some 20,000 distinct CDR3 sequences listed, 40% to 50% were seen once. The TCR originated in a human donor who had recovered from COVID-19. The sample was CD4+ T cells from blood, cultured in vitro.

In nucleotides, the CDR3 is TGTGCCAGCAGCCAAGGGGGGGTAGGGTCACCCCTCCACTTT. It translates to CASSQGGVGSPLHF. The rearrangement joins TRBV14 to TRBJ1-6; TRBD1 is a possible D gene (5 bases). From germline, CDR1 is SGHDN and CDR2 FVKESK. Trimming left V 1 base short and J 10 bases short, with 11 bases between. The CDR3 is made up of 14 amino acids.